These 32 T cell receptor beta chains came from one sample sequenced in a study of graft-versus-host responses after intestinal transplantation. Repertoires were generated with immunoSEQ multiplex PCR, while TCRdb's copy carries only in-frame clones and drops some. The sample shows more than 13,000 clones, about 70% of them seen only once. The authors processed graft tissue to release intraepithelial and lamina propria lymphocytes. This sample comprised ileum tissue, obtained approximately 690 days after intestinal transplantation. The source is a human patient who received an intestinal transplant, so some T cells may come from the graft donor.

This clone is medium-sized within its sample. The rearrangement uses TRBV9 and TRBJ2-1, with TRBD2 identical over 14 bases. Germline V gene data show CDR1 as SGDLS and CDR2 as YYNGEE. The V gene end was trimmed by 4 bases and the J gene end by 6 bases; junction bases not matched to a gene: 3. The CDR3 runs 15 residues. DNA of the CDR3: TGTGCCAGCAGCCGCGGGACTAGCGGGGGCAATGAGCAGTTCTTC. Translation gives CASSRGTSGGNEQFF. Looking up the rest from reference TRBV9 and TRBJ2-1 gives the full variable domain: DSGVTQTPKHLITATGQRVTLRCSPRSGDLSVYWYQQSLDQGLQFLIQYYNGEERAKGNILERFSAQQFPDLHSELNLSSLELGDSALYFCASSRGTSGGNEQFFGPGTRLTVL.

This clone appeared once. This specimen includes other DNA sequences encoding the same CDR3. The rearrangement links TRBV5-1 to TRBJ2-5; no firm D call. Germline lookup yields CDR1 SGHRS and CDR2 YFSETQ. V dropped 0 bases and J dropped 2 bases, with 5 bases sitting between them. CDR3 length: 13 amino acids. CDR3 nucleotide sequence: TGCGCCAGCAGCTTGGGTAGGCAAGAGACCCAGTACTTC. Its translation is CASSLGRQETQYF.

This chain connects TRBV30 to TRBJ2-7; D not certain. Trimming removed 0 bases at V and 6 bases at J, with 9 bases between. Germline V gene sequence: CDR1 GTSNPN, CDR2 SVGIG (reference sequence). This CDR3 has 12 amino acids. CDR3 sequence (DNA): TGTGCCTGGAGTGTATCACTCGGCGAGCAGTACTTC. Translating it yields CAWSVSLGEQYF.

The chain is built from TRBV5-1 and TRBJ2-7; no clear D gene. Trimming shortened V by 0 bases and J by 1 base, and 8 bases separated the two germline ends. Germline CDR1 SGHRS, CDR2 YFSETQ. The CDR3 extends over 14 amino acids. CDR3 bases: TGCGCCAGCAGCTTGGGTTATGGATCCTACGAGCAGTACTTC. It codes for CASSLGYGSYEQYF. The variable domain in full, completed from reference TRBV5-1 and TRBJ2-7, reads KAGVTQTPRYLIKTRGQQVTLSCSPISGHRSVSWYQQTPGQGLQFLFEYFSETQRNKGNFPGRFSGRQFSNSRSEMNVSTLELGDSALYLCASSLGYGSYEQYFGPGTRLTVT.

The CDR3 loop is CASSYVGAGTGELFF. The CDR3 bases are TGTGCCAGCAGTTACGTGGGTGCGGGCACCGGGGAGCTGTTTTTT. This chain links TRBV6-5 with TRBJ2-2; D possibly corresponds to TRBD2 (5 bases). Trimming stripped 2 bases from V and 4 bases from J, with 11 bases between. The CDR3 loop spans 15 amino acids. Germline values: CDR1 MNHEY, CDR2 SVGAGI.

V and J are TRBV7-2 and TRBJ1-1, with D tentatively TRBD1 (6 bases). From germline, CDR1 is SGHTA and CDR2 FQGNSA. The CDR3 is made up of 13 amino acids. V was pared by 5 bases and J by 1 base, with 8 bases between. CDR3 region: CASSPGANTEAFF. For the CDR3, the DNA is TGTGCCAGCAGCCCAGGGGCGAACACTGAAGCTTTCTTT.

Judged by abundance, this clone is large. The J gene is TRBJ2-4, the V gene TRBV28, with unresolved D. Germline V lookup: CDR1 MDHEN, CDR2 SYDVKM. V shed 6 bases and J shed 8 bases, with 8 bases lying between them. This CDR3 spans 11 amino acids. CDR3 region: CASRMTDIQYF. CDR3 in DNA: TGTGCCAGCAGGATGACGGACATTCAGTACTTC.

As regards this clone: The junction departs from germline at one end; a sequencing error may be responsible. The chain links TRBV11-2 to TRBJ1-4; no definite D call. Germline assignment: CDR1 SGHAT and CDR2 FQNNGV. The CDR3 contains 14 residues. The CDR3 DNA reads TGTGCCAGCAGCCTAGACACGGGAATTGGAAAACTGTTTTTT. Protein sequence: CASSLDTGIGKLFF. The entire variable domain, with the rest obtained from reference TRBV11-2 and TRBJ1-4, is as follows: EAGVAQSPRYKIIEKRQSVAFWCNPISGHATLYWYQQILGQGPKLLIQFQNNGVVDDSQLPKDRFSAERLKGVDSTLKIQPAKLEDSAVYLCASSLDTGIGKLFFGSGTQLSVL.

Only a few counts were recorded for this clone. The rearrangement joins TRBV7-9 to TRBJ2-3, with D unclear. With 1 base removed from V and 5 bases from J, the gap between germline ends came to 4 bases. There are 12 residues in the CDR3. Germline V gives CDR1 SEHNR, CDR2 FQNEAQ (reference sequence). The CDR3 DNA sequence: TGTGCCAGCAGCTTAGTGGGAGATACGCAGTATTTT. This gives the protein CASSLVGDTQYF.

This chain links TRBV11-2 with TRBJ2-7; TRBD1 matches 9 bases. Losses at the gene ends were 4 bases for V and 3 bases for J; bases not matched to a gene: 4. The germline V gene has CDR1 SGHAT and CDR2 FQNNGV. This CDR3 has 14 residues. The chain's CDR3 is CASSSETGGYEQYF. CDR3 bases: TGTGCCAGCAGCTCGGAGACAGGGGGCTACGAGCAGTACTTC.

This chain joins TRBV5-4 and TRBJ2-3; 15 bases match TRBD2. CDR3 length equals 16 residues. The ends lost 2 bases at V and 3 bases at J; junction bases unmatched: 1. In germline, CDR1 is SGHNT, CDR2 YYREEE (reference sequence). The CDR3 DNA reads TGTGCCAGCAGCTTAGGACTAGCGGGGGGGACAGATACGCAGTATTTT. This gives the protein CASSLGLAGGTDTQYF.

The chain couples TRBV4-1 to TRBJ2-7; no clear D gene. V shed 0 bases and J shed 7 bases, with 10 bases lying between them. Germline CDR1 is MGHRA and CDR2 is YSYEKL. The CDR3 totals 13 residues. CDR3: CASSQESLGEQYF. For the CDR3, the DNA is TGCGCCAGCAGCCAAGAGTCCTTGGGGGAGCAGTACTTC.

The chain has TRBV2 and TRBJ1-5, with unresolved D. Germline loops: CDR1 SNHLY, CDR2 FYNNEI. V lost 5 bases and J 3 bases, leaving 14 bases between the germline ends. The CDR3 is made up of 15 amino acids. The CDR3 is CASSSIGSFNQPQHF. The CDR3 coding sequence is TGTGCCAGCAGTTCTATTGGGTCCTTCAATCAGCCCCAGCATTTT.

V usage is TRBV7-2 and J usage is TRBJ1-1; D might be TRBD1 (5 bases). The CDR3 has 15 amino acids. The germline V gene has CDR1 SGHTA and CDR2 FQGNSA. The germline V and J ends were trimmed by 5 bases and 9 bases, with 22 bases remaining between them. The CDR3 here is CASSRNGGTVNKAFF. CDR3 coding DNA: TGTGCCAGCAGCCGCAACGGGGGGACGGTGAACAAAGCTTTCTTT. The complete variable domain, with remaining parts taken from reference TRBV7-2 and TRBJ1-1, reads GAGVSQSPSNKVTEKGKDVELRCDPISGHTALYWYRQSLGQGLEFLIYFQGNSAPDKSGLPSDRFSAERTGGSVSTLTIQRTQQEDSAVYLCASSRNGGTVNKAFFGQGTRLTVV.

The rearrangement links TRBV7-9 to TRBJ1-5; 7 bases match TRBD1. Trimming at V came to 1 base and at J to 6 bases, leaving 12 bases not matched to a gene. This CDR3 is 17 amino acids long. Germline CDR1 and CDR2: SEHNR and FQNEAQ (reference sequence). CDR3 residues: CASSLERGTAGGQPQHF. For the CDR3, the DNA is TGTGCCAGCAGCTTAGAGCGTGGTACGGCAGGGGGTCAGCCCCAGCATTTT. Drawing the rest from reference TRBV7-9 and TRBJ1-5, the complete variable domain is DTGVSQNPRHKITKRGQNVTFRCDPISEHNRLYWYRQTLGQGPEFLTYFQNEAQLEKSRLLSDRFSAERPKGSFSTLEIQRTEQGDSAMYLCASSLERGTAGGQPQHFGDGTRLSIL.

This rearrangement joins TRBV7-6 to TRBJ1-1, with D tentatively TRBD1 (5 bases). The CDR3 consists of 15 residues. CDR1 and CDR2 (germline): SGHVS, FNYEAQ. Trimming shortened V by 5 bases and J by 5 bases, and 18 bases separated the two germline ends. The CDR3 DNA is TGTGCCAGCAGCCCTAGATCTCGGGGGAGGACTGAAGCTTTCTTT. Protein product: CASSPRSRGRTEAFF.

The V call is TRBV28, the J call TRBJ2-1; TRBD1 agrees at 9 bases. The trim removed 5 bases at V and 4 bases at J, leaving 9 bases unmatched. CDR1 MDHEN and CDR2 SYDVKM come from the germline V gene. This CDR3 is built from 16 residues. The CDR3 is CASSAPTGGAYNEQFF. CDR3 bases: TGTGCCAGCAGTGCCCCGACAGGGGGGGCGTACAATGAGCAGTTCTTC.

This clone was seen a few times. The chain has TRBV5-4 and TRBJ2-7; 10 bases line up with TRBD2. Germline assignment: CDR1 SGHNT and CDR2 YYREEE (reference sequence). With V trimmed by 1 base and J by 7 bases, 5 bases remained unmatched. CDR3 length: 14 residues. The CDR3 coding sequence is TGTGCCAGCAGCTTGCGGCTAGCGGGAGAAGAGCAGTACTTC. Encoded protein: CASSLRLAGEEQYF.

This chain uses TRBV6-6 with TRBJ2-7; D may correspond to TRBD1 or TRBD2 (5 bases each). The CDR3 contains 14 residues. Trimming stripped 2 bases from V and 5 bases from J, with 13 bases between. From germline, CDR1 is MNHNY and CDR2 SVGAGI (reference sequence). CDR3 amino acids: CASSYGEGRNEQYF. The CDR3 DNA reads TGTGCCAGCAGTTACGGTGAGGGGCGGAACGAGCAGTACTTC.

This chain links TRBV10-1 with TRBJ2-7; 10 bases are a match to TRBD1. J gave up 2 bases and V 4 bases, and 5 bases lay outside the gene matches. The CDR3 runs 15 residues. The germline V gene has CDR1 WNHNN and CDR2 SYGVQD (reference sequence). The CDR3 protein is CASSADRGDTYEQYF. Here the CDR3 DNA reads TGCGCCAGCAGTGCGGACAGGGGGGATACCTACGAGCAGTACTTC.

The CDR3 spells CASSLLTQTSGRASYEQYF. The CDR3 nucleotides read TGTGCCAGCAGTTTACTTACTCAGACTAGCGGGAGGGCCAGCTACGAGCAGTACTTC. This chain connects TRBV28 to TRBJ2-7, with TRBD2 matching 14 bases. V lost 2 bases, J lost 3 bases, and 12 bases stayed unmatched. Germline V CDR1 and CDR2: MDHEN, SYDVKM. The CDR3 covers 19 residues.

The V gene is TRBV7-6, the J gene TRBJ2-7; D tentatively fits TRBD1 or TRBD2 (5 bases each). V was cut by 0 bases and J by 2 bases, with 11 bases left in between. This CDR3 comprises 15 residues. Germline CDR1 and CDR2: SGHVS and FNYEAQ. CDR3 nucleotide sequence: TGTGCCAGCAGCTTAGCGCCGGGGCCCACCTACGAGCAGTACTTC. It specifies CASSLAPGPTYEQYF.

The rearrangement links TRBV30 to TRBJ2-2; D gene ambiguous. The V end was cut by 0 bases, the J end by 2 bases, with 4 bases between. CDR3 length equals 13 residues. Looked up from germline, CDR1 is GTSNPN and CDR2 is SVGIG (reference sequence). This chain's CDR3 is CAWSVVNTGELFF. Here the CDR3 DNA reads TGTGCCTGGAGTGTGGTTAACACCGGGGAGCTGTTTTTT.

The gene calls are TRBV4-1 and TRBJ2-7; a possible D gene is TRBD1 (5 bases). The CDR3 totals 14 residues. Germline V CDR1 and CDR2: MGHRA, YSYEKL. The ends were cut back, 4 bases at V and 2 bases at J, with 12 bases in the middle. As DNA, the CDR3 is TGCGCCAGCAGCCGAACAGACAGAACCTACGAGCAGTACTTC. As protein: CASSRTDRTYEQYF.

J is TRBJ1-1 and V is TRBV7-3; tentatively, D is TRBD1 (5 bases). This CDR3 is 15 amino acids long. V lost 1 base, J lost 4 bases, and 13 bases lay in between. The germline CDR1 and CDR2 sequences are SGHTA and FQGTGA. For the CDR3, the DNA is TGTGCCAGCAGCTTAAATCCGGCAGGGAGCACTGAAGCTTTCTTT. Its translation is CASSLNPAGSTEAFF. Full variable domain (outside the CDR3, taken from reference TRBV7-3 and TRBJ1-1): GAGVSQTPSNKVTEKGKYVELRCDPISGHTALYWYRQSLGQGPEFLIYFQGTGAADDSGLPNDRFFAVRPEGSVSTLKIQRTERGDSAVYLCASSLNPAGSTEAFFGQGTRLTVV.

CDR3 coding DNA: TGCGCCAGCAGCCATACACAACCTGGTCGTTCGGAGCAGTACTTC. As protein: CASSHTQPGRSEQYF. The chain joins TRBV5-1 to TRBJ2-7; D call uncertain. The V end lost 4 bases, the J end lost 7 bases, and 21 bases lay between the germline ends. Germline values: CDR1 SGHRS, CDR2 YFSETQ. The CDR3 is 15 residues long.

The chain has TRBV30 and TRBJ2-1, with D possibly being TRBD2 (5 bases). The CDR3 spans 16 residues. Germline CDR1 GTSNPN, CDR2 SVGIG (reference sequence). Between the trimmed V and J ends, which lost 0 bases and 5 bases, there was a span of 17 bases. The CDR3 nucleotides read TGTGCCTGGAGTGTACTTTCAGCACTAGGACACAATGAGCAGTTCTTC. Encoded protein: CAWSVLSALGHNEQFF. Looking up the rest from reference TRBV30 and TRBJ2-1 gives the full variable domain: SQTIHQWPATLVQPVGSPLSLECTVEGTSNPNLYWYRQAAGRGLQLLFYSVGIGQISSEVPQNLSASRPQDRQFILSSKKLLLSDSGFYLCAWSVLSALGHNEQFFGPGTRLTVL.

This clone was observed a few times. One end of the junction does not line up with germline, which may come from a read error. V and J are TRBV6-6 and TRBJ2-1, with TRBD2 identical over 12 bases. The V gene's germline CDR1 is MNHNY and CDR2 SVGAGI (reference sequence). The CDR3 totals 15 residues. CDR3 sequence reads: CASSDSSGGANEQFF. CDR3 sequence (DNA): TGTGCCAGCAGTGACTCTAGCGGGGGGGCCAATGAGCAGTTCTTC.

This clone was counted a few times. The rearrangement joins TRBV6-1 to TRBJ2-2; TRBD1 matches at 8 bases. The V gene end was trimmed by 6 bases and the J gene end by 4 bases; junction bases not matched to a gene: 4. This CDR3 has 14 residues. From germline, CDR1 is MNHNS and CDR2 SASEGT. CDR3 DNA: TGTGCCAGCAGCCTGGGACAGGCCACCGGGGAGCTGTTTTTT. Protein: CASSLGQATGELFF.

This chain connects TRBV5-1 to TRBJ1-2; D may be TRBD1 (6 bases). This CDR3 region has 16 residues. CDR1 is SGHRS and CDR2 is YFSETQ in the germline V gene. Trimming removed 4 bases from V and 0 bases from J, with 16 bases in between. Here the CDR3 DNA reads TGCGCCAGCAGCACCGGACAGTTGAAGGCTAACTATGGCTACACCTTC. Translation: CASSTGQLKANYGYTF.

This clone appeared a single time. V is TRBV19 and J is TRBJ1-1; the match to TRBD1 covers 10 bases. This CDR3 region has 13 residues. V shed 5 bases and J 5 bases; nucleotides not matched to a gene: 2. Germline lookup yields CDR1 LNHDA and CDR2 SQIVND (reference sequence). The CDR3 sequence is CASSLDRGTEAFF. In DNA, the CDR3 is TGTGCCAGTAGTCTGGACAGGGGGACTGAAGCTTTCTTT.

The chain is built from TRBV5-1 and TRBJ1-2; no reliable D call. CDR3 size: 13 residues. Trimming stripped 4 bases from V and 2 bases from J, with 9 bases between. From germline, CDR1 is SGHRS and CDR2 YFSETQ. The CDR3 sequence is CASSTTENYGYTF. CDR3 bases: TGCGCCAGCAGCACGACTGAGAACTATGGCTACACCTTC.